A single sample gave rise to the 18 T cell receptor beta chains below, sequenced in a study of T cells in localized non-small cell lung cancer. Sequencing used immunoSEQ multiplex PCR; TCRdb keeps in-frame clones, though not all of them. The sample comprises about 1,600 clones, roughly a quarter of which are singletons, and approximately 10% rests with the top ten. The starting material was lung tumor tissue, obtained before any cancer treatment. The receptors originated from a woman between 40 and 69 years old with stage III lung adenocarcinoma.

This clone was seen a handful of times. This sequence joins TRBV11-3 and TRBJ1-5; a weak D match, TRBD1 (5 bases). V dropped 5 bases and J dropped 3 bases, with 14 bases sitting between them. The CDR3 runs to 15 residues. The germline V gene has CDR1 SGHNT and CDR2 YENEEA. CDR3 nucleotide sequence: TGTGCCAGCAGCGCAAGTGGAGGGGCCAATCAGCCCCAGCATTTT. Protein product: CASSASGGANQPQHF.

This clone has only a few counts. The rearrangement joins TRBV5-1 to TRBJ2-7; 9 bases align to TRBD1. Germline CDR1 and CDR2: SGHRS and YFSETQ. The CDR3 is 16 residues long. Germline trimming cut 2 bases from V and 3 bases from J; bases unmatched to any gene: 9. Here the CDR3 reads CASSLDGQGKGYEQYF. Here the CDR3 DNA reads TGCGCCAGCAGCTTAGATGGACAGGGGAAGGGCTACGAGCAGTACTTC.

The chain recombines TRBV6-8 with TRBJ1-2; weak D call: TRBD1 (5 bases). V lost 11 bases, J lost 5 bases, and 24 bases lay in between. The CDR3 length is 15 residues. Germline V gene lookup returns CDR1 MNHGY and CDR2 SAAAGT. Written as DNA, the CDR3 is TGTGCCGTCTCCGCCGGGGGAGGTCTAACATATGGCTACACCTTC. This gives the protein CAVSAGGGLTYGYTF.

This clone is medium-sized in the sample. This rearrangement joins TRBV9 to TRBJ2-1, with D unclear. Germline loops: CDR1 SGDLS, CDR2 YYNGEE. The CDR3 has 15 residues. Deletions cut 2 bases from V and 4 bases from J, with 13 bases between. The CDR3 DNA reads TGTGCCAGCAGCGTCGCGCCGACACATTACAATGAGCAGTTCTTC. This codes for CASSVAPTHYNEQFF.

The chain carries TRBV11-3 and TRBJ2-7; 9 nucleotides align to TRBD2. The CDR3 totals 15 residues. V was pared by 1 base and J by 2 bases, with 3 bases of the junction left unmatched. Looked up from germline, CDR1 is SGHNT and CDR2 is YENEEA. CDR3 protein: CASSLGLAGTYEQYF. The CDR3 DNA is TGTGCCAGCAGCTTAGGTCTAGCGGGGACCTACGAGCAGTACTTC.

The genes are TRBV11-3 and TRBJ2-1, with a weak D call TRBD2 (6 bases). Germline V gene lookup returns CDR1 SGHNT and CDR2 YENEEA. V gave up 3 bases and J gave up 0 bases, with 15 bases separating them. There are 17 residues in the CDR3. The CDR3 DNA is TGTGCCAGCAGCTTGATTAAGACTAGTTACTCCTACAATGAGCAGTTCTTC. Its protein product is CASSLIKTSYSYNEQFF. Full variable domain (rest looked up from reference TRBV11-3 and TRBJ2-1): EAGVVQSPRYKIIEKKQPVAFWCNPISGHNTLYWYLQNLGQGPELLIRYENEEAVDDSQLPKDRFSAERLKGVDSTLKIQPAELGDSAVYLCASSLIKTSYSYNEQFFGPGTRLTVL.

This clone was recorded only once. The chain has TRBV30 and TRBJ2-7; 7 nucleotides align to TRBD1. Unmatched junction bases numbered 7, after V lost 6 bases and J lost 2 bases. Germline-derived CDR1 and CDR2 are GTSNPN and SVGIG (reference sequence). This CDR3 contains 13 residues. CDR3 region: CACDRVNTYEQYF. The CDR3 coding sequence is TGTGCCTGTGACAGGGTGAATACCTACGAGCAGTACTTC.

This clone was seen more than once but under ten times. The same CDR3 can be traced to other DNA sequences in this sample. The V gene is TRBV6-8, the J gene TRBJ1-3; no firm D call. Trimming took off 5 bases at V and 0 bases at J, with 8 bases between the two ends. CDR3 length: 14 amino acids. The germline CDR1 and CDR2 sequences are MNHGY and SAAAGT. This CDR3 is CASSDGVSGNTIYF. In DNA form, the CDR3 reads TGTGCCAGCAGTGACGGTGTCTCTGGAAACACCATATATTTT.

Only a few counts were recorded for this clone. The chain uses TRBV4-1 and TRBJ1-5; D gene uncertain. Per the germline V gene, CDR1 is MGHRA and CDR2 is YSYEKL. The CDR3 runs to 16 residues. V lost 0 bases, J lost 2 bases, and 11 bases lay in between. The CDR3 region has the DNA TGCGCCAGCAGCCAAGATCTCCGGGGTGGCAATCAGCCCCAGCATTTT. Amino acids: CASSQDLRGGNQPQHF.

The chain links TRBV25-1 to TRBJ2-2; D call uncertain. The germline V gene has CDR1 MGHDK and CDR2 SYGVNS. The CDR3 runs to 14 residues. V lost 1 base, J lost 3 bases, and 6 bases lay in between. CDR3 nucleotides: TGTGCCAGCAGTGAATCGGGTTACACCGGGGAGCTGTTTTTT. As protein: CASSESGYTGELFF. The variable domain in full, completed from reference TRBV25-1 and TRBJ2-2, reads EADIYQTPRYLVIGTGKKITLECSQTMGHDKMYWYQQDPGMELHLIHYSYGVNSTEKGDLSSESTVSRIRTEHFPLTLESARPSHTSQYLCASSESGYTGELFFGEGSRLTVL.

The chain links TRBV6-8 to TRBJ1-3, with D possibly being TRBD1 (5 bases). Trimming removed 6 bases at V and 0 bases at J, with 9 bases between. CDR1 MNHGY and CDR2 SAAAGT come from the germline V gene. CDR3 length: 14 residues. CDR3 protein: CASRADISGNTIYF. The CDR3, as DNA: TGTGCCAGCAGGGCGGACATCTCTGGAAACACCATATATTTT.

This clone was seen a handful of times. J is TRBJ2-5 and V is TRBV12-1; the DNA was not compared with TRBD1, the D call given in the table. TRBV12-1 corresponds to a pseudogene. The CDR3 spans 14 residues. The CDR3 loop reads CASSFQELEETQYF. In nucleotides, the CDR3 is TGTGCCAGCAGCTTTCAGGAATTAGAAGAGACCCAGTACTTC.

The chain carries TRBV25-1 and TRBJ1-3; TRBD1 might be the D (6 bases). CDR1 and CDR2 (germline): MGHDK, SYGVNS. The CDR3 has 14 residues. The V end lost 4 bases, the J end lost 0 bases, and 7 bases lay between the germline ends. CDR3 protein: CASSVGHSGNTIYF. CDR3 DNA sequence: TGTGCCAGCAGTGTGGGACACTCTGGAAACACCATATATTTT.

The chain links TRBV6-8 to TRBJ1-2; D is possibly TRBD1 (6 bases). In germline, CDR1 is MNHGY, CDR2 SAAAGT. This CDR3 comprises 14 residues. V lost 7 bases to trimming and J lost 3 bases, with 15 bases between them. The CDR3 sequence: CASIPAGVYYGYTF. For the CDR3, the DNA is TGTGCCAGCATCCCAGCAGGGGTGTACTATGGCTACACCTTC.

This chain connects TRBV7-5 to TRBJ2-3; TRBD2, the table's D call, lacks a check against the DNA. TRBV7-5 is a pseudogene locus. This CDR3 contains 16 residues. The CDR3 is CASSLGSGRSTDTQYF. DNA for the CDR3: TGTGCCAGCAGCTTAGGTAGCGGGAGGAGCACAGATACGCAGTATTTT.

The J gene is TRBJ1-1, the V gene TRBV11-3; 9 positions match TRBD1. The CDR3 spans 15 residues. Trimming cost V 5 bases and J 0 bases; bases outside gene matches: 4. Germline V gives CDR1 SGHNT, CDR2 YENEEA. CDR3 DNA: TGTGCCAGCAGCCCCGGACAGGGGATGAACACTGAAGCTTTCTTT. Its translation: CASSPGQGMNTEAFF.

The rearrangement links TRBV30 to TRBJ1-1, with unresolved D. Between the trimmed V and J ends, which lost 3 bases and 0 bases, there was a span of 17 bases. Looked up from germline, CDR1 is GTSNPN and CDR2 is SVGIG (reference sequence). The CDR3 spans 16 residues. DNA for the CDR3: TGTGCCTGGAGCTACGGCGGATTCAACCTGAACACTGAAGCTTTCTTT. Its protein is CAWSYGGFNLNTEAFF.

This chain uses TRBV29-1 with TRBJ1-1; 9 nucleotides agree with TRBD1. Germline V gene sequence: CDR1 SQVTM, CDR2 ANQGSEA. V trimming: 7 bases; J trimming: 1 base; junction bases outside the gene matches: 4. The CDR3 totals 13 residues. The CDR3 sequence: CSGTGAWNTEAFF. The CDR3, as DNA: TGCAGCGGGACAGGGGCATGGAACACTGAAGCTTTCTTT.